These 11 T cell receptor beta chains came from one sample sequenced in a study of metastatic and nonmetastatic thyroid tumors (TCRdb year 2020). Library method: PCR. Sequencing used an Illumina HiSeq 4000. TCRdb trimmed the raw reads at Q25, called clones with MiXCR and kept productive beta chains. This sample comprises under 20,000 clones, 25% of them detected only once. The ten biggest clones cover approximately 9.9% of the sample. No treatment had been received by any patient before thyroid surgery. The sample taken for sequencing was blood. These receptors were obtained from a male donor with papillary thyroid cancer or a benign thyroid nodule (not recorded which). Some clones in this sample may be carry-over from other donors' samples.

This clone was counted at least ten times. Other DNA sequences in this specimen translate into the identical CDR3. This chain joins TRBV6-4 and TRBJ2-2; D is undetermined. Trimming left V 2 bases short and J 3 bases short, with 4 bases between. Per germline, CDR1 MRHNA and CDR2 SNTAGT. This CDR3 comprises 13 residues. DNA of the CDR3: TGTGCCAGCAGTGACAGGGACACCGGGGAGCTGTTTTTT. This codes for CASSDRDTGELFF.

The J gene is TRBJ2-5, the V gene TRBV6-5, with 11 bases lining up with TRBD1. CDR1 is MNHEY, CDR2 SVGAGI, per germline. CDR3 length equals 17 residues. Losses at the gene ends were 2 bases for V and 4 bases for J; bases not matched to a gene: 9. The CDR3 DNA reads as TGTGCCAGCAGTTACGGGACAGGGGGTGGATGGGGAGAGACCCAGTACTTC. Residues: CASSYGTGGGWGETQYF.

Comment on this clone: The conserved phenylalanine or tryptophan normally closing the CDR3 is absent here, so this likely arose from a read error. The rearrangement joins TRBV6-2 or TRBV6-3 to TRBJ2-7; tentative D call: TRBD2 (5 bases). Germline CDR1 reads MNHEY; CDR2 reads SVGEGT. The CDR3 consists of 14 residues. In DNA form, the CDR3 reads TGTGCCATCACCGAGGGCCCGAGCTCCTACGATCAGTACTCC. This encodes CAITEGPSSYDQYS.

This clone is deemed medium-sized. The gene calls are TRBV7-2 and TRBJ2-1, with D possibly being TRBD1 (5 bases). Per germline, CDR1 SGHTA and CDR2 FQGNSA. Trimming left V 0 bases short and J 1 base short, with 7 bases between. The CDR3 runs 15 residues. The DNA of the CDR3 is TGTGCCAGCAGCTTAGCAGGGGCTTCCTACAATGAGCAGTTCTTC. It yields the protein CASSLAGASYNEQFF.

There are many counts of this clone. The identical CDR3 is also encoded by other nucleotide sequences in the sample. This sequence joins TRBV15 and TRBJ1-5, with unresolved D. The V gene lost 0 bases and the J gene lost 0 bases, with 6 bases spanning the gap. Germline V lookup: CDR1 LNHNV, CDR2 YYDKDF (reference sequence). The length of the CDR3 is 15 residues. The CDR3 is CATSRDLGSNQPQHF. The CDR3 DNA reads TGTGCCACCAGCAGAGATCTCGGTAGCAATCAGCCCCAGCATTTT.

This clone was observed at least ten times. V is TRBV28 and J is TRBJ2-2; D call uncertain. This CDR3 has 17 residues. The V end lost 1 base, the J end lost 0 bases, and 12 bases lay between the germline ends. Germline CDR1 and CDR2: MDHEN and SYDVKM. The CDR3 loop is CASSLLPSSANTGELFF. In nucleotides, the CDR3 is TGTGCCAGCAGTTTATTACCCTCCAGTGCGAACACCGGGGAGCTGTTTTTT. The variable domain in full, completed from reference TRBV28 and TRBJ2-2, reads DVKVTQSSRYLVKRTGEKVFLECVQDMDHENMFWYRQDPGLGLRLIYFSYDVKMKEKGDIPEGYSVSREKKERFSLILESASTNQTSMYLCASSLLPSSANTGELFFGEGSRLTVL.

J is TRBJ1-5 and V is TRBV6-4; D is uncertain. The germline CDR1 and CDR2 sequences are MRHNA and SNTAGT. Trimming cost V 8 bases and J 9 bases, with 14 bases left between them. The CDR3 is made up of 12 amino acids. CDR3 sequence reads: CASSKGTRPQHF. The CDR3 DNA sequence: TGTGCCAGCTCAAAGGGTACACGGCCCCAGCATTTT.

This clone was seen repeatedly, ten times or more. Other DNA sequences from this sample encode an identical CDR3 as well. The rearrangement joins TRBV3-1 to TRBJ2-7; no reliable D call. This CDR3 is built from 16 residues. With 1 base removed from V and 3 bases from J, the gap between germline ends came to 16 bases. From germline, CDR1 is LGHDT and CDR2 YNNKEL (reference sequence). CDR3 sequence: CASSQGSLRVVYEQYF. The CDR3 DNA follows: TGTGCCAGCAGCCAAGGGTCCCTCCGTGTGGTCTACGAGCAGTACTTC.

The chain carries TRBV27 and TRBJ1-1; D may be TRBD1 (6 bases). This CDR3 has 13 amino acids. V lost 5 bases, J lost 2 bases, and 9 bases lay in between. Germline V gene lookup returns CDR1 MNHEY and CDR2 SMNVEV (reference sequence). CDR3 loop: CASSRTANTEAFF. For the CDR3, the DNA is TGTGCCAGCAGTCGGACAGCTAACACTGAAGCTTTCTTT.

This clone is medium-sized (0.01 to 0.1%) by share. The chain has TRBV20-1 and TRBJ1-2; D ambiguous. Germline-derived CDR1 and CDR2 are DFQATT and SNEGSKA (reference sequence). The CDR3 runs to 15 residues. V lost 0 bases, J lost 0 bases, and 11 bases lay in between. CDR3 region: CSARDLGRPNYGYTF. The CDR3 nucleotides read TGCAGTGCTAGAGATCTCGGGAGGCCTAACTATGGCTACACCTTC.

Ten or more counts support this clone. The J gene is TRBJ2-2, the V gene TRBV5-8; D possibly matches TRBD1 or TRBD2 (5 bases each). There are 17 residues in the CDR3. V shed 3 bases and J shed 0 bases, with 15 bases lying between them. Germline CDR1 is SGHTS and CDR2 is YDEGEE. The DNA of the CDR3 is TGTGCCAGCAGCTGGAATAGGGGACGGGCGAACACCGGGGAGCTGTTTTTT. Its protein is CASSWNRGRANTGELFF.